This T cell receptor (beta chain) emerged from a study of blood T cell repertoires in COVID-19. Clones were read by immunoSEQ multiplex PCR, and TCRdb kept only the in-frame ones, dropping some. This table holds roughly 400,000 clones, less than 95% found once. The germline V gene encodes CDR1 SGDLS and CDR2 YYNGEE. The CDR3 sequence is 13 residues long. V was cut by 1 base and J by 2 bases, with 4 bases left in between. The sequenced sample was PBMCs or T cells enriched from blood (not recorded which). The genes are TRBV9 and TRBJ1-3; no firm D call. The clonotype was recovered from a man between 18 and 29 years old who had recovered from COVID-19. In DNA form, the CDR3 reads TGTGCCAGCAGCGTACCGGCTGGAAACACCATATATTTT. Translated: CASSVPAGNTIYF.